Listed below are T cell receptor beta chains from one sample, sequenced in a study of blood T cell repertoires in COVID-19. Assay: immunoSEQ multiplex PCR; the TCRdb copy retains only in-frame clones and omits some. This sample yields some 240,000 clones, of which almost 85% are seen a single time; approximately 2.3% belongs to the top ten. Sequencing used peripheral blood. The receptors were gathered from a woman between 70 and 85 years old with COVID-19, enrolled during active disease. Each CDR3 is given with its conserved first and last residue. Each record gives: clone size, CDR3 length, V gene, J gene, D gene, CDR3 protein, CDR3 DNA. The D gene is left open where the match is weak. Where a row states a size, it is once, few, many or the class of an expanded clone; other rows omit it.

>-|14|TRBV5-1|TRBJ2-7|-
CASSSRGAAYEQYF
TGCGCCAGCAGCTCCAGGGGGGCAGCCTACGAGCAGTACTTC
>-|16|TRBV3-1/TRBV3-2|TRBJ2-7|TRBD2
CASSQNLAGMRYEQYF
TGTGCCAGCAGCCAAAATCTAGCGGGAATGCGGTACGAGCAGTACTTC
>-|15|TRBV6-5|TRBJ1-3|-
CASSDRHISGNTIYF
TGTGCCAGCAGCGACAGGCACATCTCTGGAAACACCATATATTTT
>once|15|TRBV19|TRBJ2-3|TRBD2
CASSGLAGDADTQYF
TGTGCCAGTAGCGGACTAGCGGGAGACGCAGATACGCAGTATTTT
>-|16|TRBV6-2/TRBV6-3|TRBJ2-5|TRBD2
CASSYRRGDFQETQYF
TGTGCCAGCAGTTACAGGCGGGGGGACTTCCAAGAGACCCAGTACTTC
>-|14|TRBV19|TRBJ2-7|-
CASSIDLQPYEQYF
TGTGCCAGTAGTATAGATCTACAGCCCTACGAGCAGTACTTC
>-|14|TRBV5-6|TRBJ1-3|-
CASSRRGYGNTIYF
TGTGCCAGCAGCCGACGGGGGTATGGAAACACCATATATTTT
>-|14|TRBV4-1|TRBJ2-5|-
CASSQESLRETQYF
TGCGCCAGCAGCCAAGAAAGTCTGCGAGAGACCCAGTACTTC
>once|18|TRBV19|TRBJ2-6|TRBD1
CASSNFRTGASGANVLTF
TGTGCCAGTAGTAACTTTCGGACAGGGGCTTCTGGGGCCAACGTCCTGACTTTC
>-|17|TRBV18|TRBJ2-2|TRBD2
CASSLPTSGIYTGELFF
TGTGCCAGCTCATTACCTACTAGCGGGATTTACACCGGGGAGCTGTTTTTT
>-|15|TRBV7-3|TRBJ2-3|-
CASSPMGGRTDTQYF
TGTGCCAGCAGTCCCATGGGAGGACGCACAGATACGCAGTATTTT
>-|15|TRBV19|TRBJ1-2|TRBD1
CASSTLQGARRGYTF
TGTGCCAGTAGTACTCTACAGGGGGCTAGGCGTGGCTACACCTTC
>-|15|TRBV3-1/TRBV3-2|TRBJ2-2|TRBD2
CASSHWGGNTGELFF
TGTGCCAGCAGCCACTGGGGGGGGAACACCGGGGAGCTGTTTTTT
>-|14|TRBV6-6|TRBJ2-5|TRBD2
CASRARQGLASQYF
TGTGCCAGCAGAGCAAGACAGGGACTAGCCTCCCAGTACTTC
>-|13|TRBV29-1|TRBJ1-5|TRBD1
CSVRTGAGQPQHF
TGCAGCGTTAGGACAGGGGCTGGACAGCCCCAGCATTTT
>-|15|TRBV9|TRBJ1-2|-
CASSVGQLANYGYTF
TGTGCCAGCAGCGTAGGACAGTTAGCTAACTATGGCTACACCTTC
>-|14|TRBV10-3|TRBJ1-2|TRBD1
CAISGTGEGYGYTF
TGTGCCATCAGTGGGACAGGGGAAGGCTATGGCTACACCTTC
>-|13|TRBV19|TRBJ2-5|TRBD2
CASSKAGVETQYF
TGTGCCAGTAGTAAAGCGGGAGTGGAGACCCAGTACTTC
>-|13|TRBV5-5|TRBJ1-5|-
CASSFGPGQPQHF
TGTGCCAGCAGCTTCGGCCCGGGGCAGCCCCAGCATTTT
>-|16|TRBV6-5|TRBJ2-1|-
CASSYQPVTRYNEQFF
TGTGCCAGCAGTTACCAACCCGTGACTAGATACAATGAGCAGTTCTTC
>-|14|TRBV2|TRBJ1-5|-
CASSILAVNQPQHF
TGTGCCAGCAGCATCCTCGCAGTCAATCAGCCCCAGCATTTT
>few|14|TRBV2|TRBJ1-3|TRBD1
CASRDRGPGNTIYF
TGTGCCAGCAGGGACAGGGGACCCGGAAACACCATATATTTT
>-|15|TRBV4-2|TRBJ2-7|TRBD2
CASSQGSSGSYEQYF
TGTGCCAGCAGCCAAGGGTCTAGCGGGAGTTACGAGCAGTACTTC
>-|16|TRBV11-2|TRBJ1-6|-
CASSWRQLGANSPLHF
TGTGCCAGCAGCTGGAGACAGTTAGGGGCTAATTCACCCCTCCACTTT
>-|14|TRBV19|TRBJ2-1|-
CASSKTQGDNEQFF
TGTGCCAGTAGTAAGACACAGGGCGACAATGAGCAGTTCTTC
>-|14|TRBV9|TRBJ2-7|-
CASSVAGPPYEQYF
TGTGCCAGCAGCGTAGCAGGGCCCCCCTACGAGCAGTACTTC
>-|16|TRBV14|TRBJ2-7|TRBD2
CASSQDLRGDTYEQYF
TGTGCCAGCAGCCAAGATCTACGGGGGGATACCTATGAGCAGTACTTC
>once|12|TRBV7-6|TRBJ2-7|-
CASSGTGSEQYF
TGTGCCAGCAGCGGAACAGGTTCGGAGCAGTACTTC
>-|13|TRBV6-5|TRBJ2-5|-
CASRFQGLETQYF
TGTGCCAGCAGATTCCAGGGTTTGGAGACCCAGTACTTC
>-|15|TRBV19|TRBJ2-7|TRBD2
CASSIAPSGSYEQYF
TGTGCCAGTAGTATAGCTCCTAGCGGCTCCTACGAGCAGTACTTC
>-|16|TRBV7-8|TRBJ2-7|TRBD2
CASSLGGAGAPVSGYF
TGTGCCAGCAGCTTAGGGGGAGCGGGAGCCCCGGTTTCGGGGTACTTC
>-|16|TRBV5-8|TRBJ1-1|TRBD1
CASSFGTGGIYTEAFF
TGTGCCAGCAGCTTCGGGACAGGGGGTATATACACTGAAGCTTTCTTT
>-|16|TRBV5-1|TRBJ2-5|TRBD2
CASRQTSGRKMETQYF
TGCGCCAGCAGGCAGACCAGCGGGAGGAAGATGGAGACCCAGTACTTC
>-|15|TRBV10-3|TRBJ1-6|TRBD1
CAIKDPGQGNSPLHF
TGTGCCATCAAAGACCCGGGACAGGGGAATTCACCCCTCCACTTT
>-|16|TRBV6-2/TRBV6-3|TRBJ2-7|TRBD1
CASSPLGRGLSYEQYF
TGTGCCAGCAGCCCTCTAGGCAGGGGGCTAAGTTACGAGCAGTACTTC
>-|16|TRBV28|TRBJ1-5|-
CASSLLTGRGNQPQHF
TGTGCCAGCAGTTTGCTTACAGGGAGAGGCAATCAGCCCCAGCATTTT
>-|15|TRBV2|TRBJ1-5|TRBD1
CASRDTGGWNQPQHF
TGTGCCAGCAGGGATACAGGGGGCTGGAATCAGCCCCAGCATTTT
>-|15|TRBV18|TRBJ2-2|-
CASSPDRRNTGELFF
TGTGCCAGCTCACCAGACAGAAGGAACACCGGGGAGCTGTTTTTT
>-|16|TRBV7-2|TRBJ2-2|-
CASSLVGRGNTGELFF
TGTGCCAGCAGCTTAGTCGGCAGGGGGAACACCGGGGAGCTGTTTTTT
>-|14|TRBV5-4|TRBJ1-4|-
CASSSKGEGEKLFF
TGTGCCAGCAGCTCCAAGGGTGAGGGTGAAAAACTGTTTTTT
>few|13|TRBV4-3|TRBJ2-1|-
CASSLLSGDEQFF
TGCGCCAGCAGCCTGTTATCAGGCGATGAGCAGTTCTTC
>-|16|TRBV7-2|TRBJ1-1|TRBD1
CASSRDRGNGNTEAFF
TGTGCCAGCAGCCGGGACAGGGGGAATGGGAACACTGAAGCTTTCTTT
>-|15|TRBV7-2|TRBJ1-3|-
CASSFRQSPGNTIYF
TGTGCCAGCAGCTTTAGACAGTCCCCAGGAAACACCATATATTTT
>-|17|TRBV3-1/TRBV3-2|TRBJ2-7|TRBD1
CASSQDSGQDPSYEQYF
TGTGCCAGCAGCCAAGATTCGGGACAGGACCCTTCGTACGAGCAGTACTTC
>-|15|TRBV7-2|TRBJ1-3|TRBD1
CASSLNRGSGNTIYF
TGTGCCAGCAGCCTCAACAGGGGGTCTGGAAACACCATATATTTT
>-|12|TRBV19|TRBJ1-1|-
CAAVRAGTEAFF
TGTGCCGCCGTAAGAGCTGGCACTGAAGCTTTCTTT
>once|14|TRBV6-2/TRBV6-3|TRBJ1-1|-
CASSPAGGAIEAFF
TGTGCCAGCAGTCCGGCCGGGGGGGCTATTGAAGCTTTCTTT
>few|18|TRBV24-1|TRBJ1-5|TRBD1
CATSEPYRGEYSNQPQHF
TGTGCCACCAGTGAGCCGTACAGGGGGGAGTATAGCAATCAGCCCCAGCATTTT
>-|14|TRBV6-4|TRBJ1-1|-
CASRQDRGGTEAFF
TGTGCCAGCAGACAGGACAGAGGGGGTACTGAAGCTTTCTTT
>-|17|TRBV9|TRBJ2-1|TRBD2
CASSVGTSGKPGGEQFF
TGTGCCAGCAGCGTAGGGACTAGCGGGAAACCGGGGGGTGAGCAGTTCTTC
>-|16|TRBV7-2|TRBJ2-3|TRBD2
CASTAQGGGASDTQYF
TGTGCCAGCACCGCCCAAGGCGGGGGGGCATCAGATACGCAGTATTTT
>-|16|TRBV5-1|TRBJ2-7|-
CASSLAWGGVGSEQYF
TGCGCCAGCAGCTTGGCCTGGGGGGGCGTAGGATCCGAGCAGTACTTC
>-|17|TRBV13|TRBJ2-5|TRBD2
CASSAASGSLAEETQYF
TGTGCCAGCAGCGCCGCTAGCGGGAGTCTTGCCGAAGAGACCCAGTACTTC
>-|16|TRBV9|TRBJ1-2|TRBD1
CASSVSTQPGGYGYTF
TGTGCCAGCAGCGTCTCCACCCAGCCAGGGGGCTATGGCTACACCTTC
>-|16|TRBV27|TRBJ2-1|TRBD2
CASSPTPGLLHNEQFF
TGTGCCAGCAGTCCGACCCCGGGACTACTGCACAATGAGCAGTTCTTC
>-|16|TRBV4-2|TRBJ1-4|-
CASLFSGDATNEKLFF
TGTGCCAGCCTTTTCAGCGGGGATGCAACTAATGAAAAACTGTTTTTT
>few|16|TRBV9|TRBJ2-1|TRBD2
CASSVTGTSGFDEQFF
TGTGCCAGCAGCGTGACCGGGACTAGCGGGTTTGATGAGCAGTTCTTC
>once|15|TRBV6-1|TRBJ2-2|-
CASSEVTANTGELFF
TGTGCCAGCAGTGAAGTTACTGCGAACACCGGGGAGCTGTTTTTT
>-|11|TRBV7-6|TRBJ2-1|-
CASSLNNEQFF
TGTGCCAGCAGCCTAAACAATGAGCAGTTCTTC